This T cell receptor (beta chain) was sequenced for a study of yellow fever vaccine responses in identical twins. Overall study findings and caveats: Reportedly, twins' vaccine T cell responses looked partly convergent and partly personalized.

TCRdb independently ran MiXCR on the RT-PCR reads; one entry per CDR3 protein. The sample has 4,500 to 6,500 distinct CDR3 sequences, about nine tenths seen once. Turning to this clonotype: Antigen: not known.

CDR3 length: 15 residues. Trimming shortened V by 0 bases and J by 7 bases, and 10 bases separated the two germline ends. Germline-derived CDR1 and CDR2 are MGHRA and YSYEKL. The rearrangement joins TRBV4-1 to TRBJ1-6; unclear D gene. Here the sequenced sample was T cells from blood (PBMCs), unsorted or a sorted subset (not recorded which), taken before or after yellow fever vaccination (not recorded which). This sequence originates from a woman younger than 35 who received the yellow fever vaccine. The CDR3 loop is CASSQDQIFNSPLHF. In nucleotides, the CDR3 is TGCGCCAGCAGCCAAGATCAGATCTTCAATTCACCCCTCCACTTT.